These 16 T cell receptor beta chains were sequenced from one sample in a study of shared clonotypes between healthy human individuals. Sequencing was performed with immunoSEQ multiplex PCR; in TCRdb, only in-frame clones are kept and a portion is missing. The sample comprises around 1.6 million clones, 95% to 99% of which are singletons, and 0.45% rests with the top ten. The specimen was naive CD4+ T cells sorted from blood. Subset defined: CD45RA+ positively selected. Every receptor here comes from a man aged 30 to 39 in good health.

The chain carries TRBV6-1 and TRBJ2-2; D might be TRBD1 (5 bases). The CDR3 covers 15 residues. Germline values: CDR1 MNHNS, CDR2 SASEGT. V was pared by 7 bases and J by 3 bases, with 15 bases between. CDR3 in DNA: TGTGCCAGCACCGAAAGAAGGGGCTACACCGGGGAGCTGTTTTTT. Protein: CASTERRGYTGELFF.

The genes are TRBV30 and TRBJ2-1; D call uncertain. The CDR3 is made up of 10 amino acids. Germline V lookup: CDR1 GTSNPN, CDR2 SVGIG (reference sequence). Deletions cut 2 bases from V and 7 bases from J, with 3 bases between. The CDR3 loop is CAWSRNEQFF. In DNA form, the CDR3 reads TGTGCCTGGAGTCGGAATGAGCAGTTCTTC. Full variable domain (rest looked up from reference TRBV30 and TRBJ2-1): SQTIHQWPATLVQPVGSPLSLECTVEGTSNPNLYWYRQAAGRGLQLLFYSVGIGQISSEVPQNLSASRPQDRQFILSSKKLLLSDSGFYLCAWSRNEQFFGPGTRLTVL.

The chain joins TRBV18 to TRBJ1-5, with 10 bases identical to TRBD1. CDR1 KGHSH and CDR2 LQKENI come from the germline V gene. CDR3 size: 17 residues. V lost 1 base to trimming and J lost 5 bases; unmatched junction nucleotides: 8. The CDR3 loop is CASSPLVTGTGDQPQHF. For the CDR3, the DNA is TGTGCCAGCTCACCACTGGTAACCGGGACAGGGGATCAGCCCCAGCATTTT.

The chain employs TRBV5-4 and TRBJ2-1; 10 nucleotides agree with TRBD1. Trimming removed 0 bases from V and 7 bases from J; junction bases left unmatched: 7. Germline V gives CDR1 SGHNT, CDR2 YYREEE (reference sequence). The CDR3 is 16 residues long. CDR3: CASSLEATGGWNEQFF. DNA of the CDR3: TGTGCCAGCAGCTTGGAGGCGACAGGGGGCTGGAATGAGCAGTTCTTC.

This chain links TRBV9 with TRBJ2-5; the match to TRBD2 covers 13 bases. Germline CDR1 SGDLS, CDR2 YYNGEE. The CDR3 covers 16 residues. Trimming cost V 3 bases and J 2 bases; bases outside gene matches: 4. The CDR3 DNA follows: TGTGCCAGCAGCGCCAGACTAGCGGGGGGACAAGAGACCCAGTACTTC. It is translated as CASSARLAGGQETQYF.

The CDR3 DNA sequence: TGTGCCAGCAAGGAGAGATGGAACACTGAAGCTTTCTTT. This gives the protein CASKERWNTEAFF. The chain is built from TRBV11-2 and TRBJ1-1, with no clear D. Trimming removed 7 bases from V and 1 base from J, with 10 bases in between. Germline CDR1 and CDR2: SGHAT and FQNNGV. This CDR3 comprises 13 residues.

The V gene is TRBV7-8, the J gene TRBJ2-3, with 7 bases identical to TRBD2. The junction had 5 bases not matched to a gene; V was cut back by 1 base and J by 1 base. CDR3 size: 16 residues. CDR1 SGHVS and CDR2 FQNEAQ come from the germline V gene. The CDR3 nucleotides are TGTGCCAGCAGCTTAGGGGGGGGACTTGGCACAGATACGCAGTATTTT. Its translation is CASSLGGGLGTDTQYF.

J is TRBJ1-2 and V is TRBV4-1; perhaps TRBD1 as D (5 bases). The V gene's germline CDR1 is MGHRA and CDR2 YSYEKL. Trimming removed 2 bases from V and 2 bases from J, with 12 bases in between. CDR3 length: 15 residues. DNA of the CDR3: TGCGCCAGCAGCCAACCCGACAGTACAAACTATGGCTACACCTTC. Protein: CASSQPDSTNYGYTF.

This chain uses TRBV7-2 with TRBJ1-4, with 9 bases lining up with TRBD1. Germline V CDR1 and CDR2: SGHTA, FQGNSA. This CDR3 spans 15 amino acids. V trimming: 5 bases; J trimming: 7 bases; junction bases outside the gene matches: 8. This CDR3 reads CASSQRQGVFEKLFF. The CDR3, as DNA: TGTGCCAGCAGCCAGAGACAGGGGGTTTTTGAAAAACTGTTTTTT.

The chain recombines TRBV7-2 with TRBJ2-1; 14 bases agree with TRBD2. The germline CDR1 and CDR2 sequences are SGHTA and FQGNSA. Trimming took 2 bases from V and 9 from J; bases not matched to a gene: 9. The CDR3 spans 17 residues. CDR3 nucleotides: TGTGCCAGCAGCTTAAGGACTAGCGGGAGGTTCTCCCGTGAGCAGTTCTTC. It specifies CASSLRTSGRFSREQFF.

Turning to this clone: Other DNA sequences from this sample encode an identical CDR3 as well. V gene TRBV5-5 combines with J gene TRBJ2-7, with 8 bases matching TRBD2. The CDR3 is 13 amino acids. CDR1 and CDR2 (germline): SGHKS, YYEKEE (reference sequence). The V segment lost 2 bases and the J segment 6 bases; nucleotides outside the gene matches: 4. CDR3 nucleotides: TGTGCCAGCAGCTTAGCGGGAGTGGGCGAGCAGTACTTC. This codes for CASSLAGVGEQYF. Full variable domain (rest looked up from reference TRBV5-5 and TRBJ2-7): DAGVTQSPTHLIKTRGQQVTLRCSPISGHKSVSWYQQVLGQGPQFIFQYYEKEERGRGNFPDRFSARQFPNYSSELNVNALLLGDSALYLCASSLAGVGEQYFGPGTRLTVT.

The sample holds one count of this clone. In nucleotides, the CDR3 is TGTGCCAGCAGTTCACTAGCGGGAGTGGTAGGTACGCAGTATTTT. It translates to CASSSLAGVVGTQYF. This sequence joins TRBV27 and TRBJ2-3; 11 positions match TRBD2. Per germline, CDR1 MNHEY and CDR2 SMNVEV (reference sequence). The CDR3 extends over 15 amino acids. Germline trimming cut 4 bases from V and 8 bases from J; bases unmatched to any gene: 8.

J is TRBJ1-5 and V is TRBV2; weak D call: TRBD1 (5 bases). Germline lookup yields CDR1 SNHLY and CDR2 FYNNEI. V gave up 6 bases and J gave up 0 bases, with 15 bases separating them. CDR3 length equals 16 residues. The CDR3 here is CASRDMTDFSNQPQHF. The CDR3 DNA sequence: TGTGCCAGCAGGGACATGACAGATTTTAGCAATCAGCCCCAGCATTTT.

V and J are TRBV4-3 and TRBJ2-6; the D gene is possibly TRBD2 (6 bases). V shed 4 bases and J shed 0 bases, with 16 bases lying between them. CDR1 and CDR2 from the germline V gene are LGHNA and YSLEER. This CDR3 comprises 18 residues. Here the CDR3 reads CASSPTPAGSSGANVLTF. The CDR3 nucleotides are TGCGCCAGCAGCCCCACCCCGGCGGGGAGCTCTGGGGCCAACGTCCTGACTTTC.

Comment on this clone: The sample holds other DNA sequences that translate to the same CDR3. CDR3 residues: CASSPRSYEQYF. CDR3 bases: TGTGCCAGCTCACCTCGATCCTACGAGCAGTACTTC. The chain is built from TRBV18 and TRBJ2-7; D remains ambiguous. The germline V gene has CDR1 KGHSH and CDR2 LQKENI. CDR3 size: 12 residues. With 3 bases removed from V and 1 base from J, the gap between germline ends came to 4 bases.

This rearrangement joins TRBV4-2 to TRBJ2-1; D is undetermined. In germline, CDR1 is LGHNA, CDR2 YNFKEQ. The V end lost 0 bases, the J end lost 4 bases, and 16 bases lay between the germline ends. The CDR3 has 17 residues. Here the CDR3 DNA reads TGTGCCAGCAGCCAAGATGGGATTTTGACTTCGTACAATGAGCAGTTCTTC. It is translated as CASSQDGILTSYNEQFF.